Listed below are T cell receptor beta chains from one sample, sequenced in a study of control samples from healthy donors and cancer patients. Only in-frame clones appear in the TCRdb table, and some are missing; sequencing was by immunoSEQ multiplex PCR. The repertoire includes more than 25,000 clones, roughly 95% of them detected once, and approximately 6.6% sits in the top ten. Input material: blood. These receptors all stem from a man aged 60 to 75 in good health. CDR3s include the opening cysteine and the closing phenylalanine or tryptophan. A D gene is named only where the DNA matches it firmly. The size entry is marked missing in some rows and otherwise reads once, few, many or a size class.

J gene	clone size	V gene	D gene	CDR3 length	CDR3 protein	CDR3 DNA
TRBJ1-1	NA	TRBV6-5	NA	13	CASSRVLNTEAFF	TGTGCCAGCAGTAGGGTTCTGAACACTGAAGCTTTCTTT
TRBJ1-5	NA	TRBV7-2	NA	15	CASSVDSYSNQPQHF	TGTGCCAGCAGCGTCGACAGTTATAGCAATCAGCCCCAGCATTTT
TRBJ2-6	once	TRBV7-9	TRBD2	18	CASSAGRGRASGANVLTF	TGTGCCAGCAGCGCGGGGCGCGGGAGGGCCTCCGGGGCCAACGTCCTGACTTTC
TRBJ2-1	NA	TRBV5-1	TRBD1	14	CASSLEDRGNEQFF	TGCGCCAGCAGCTTGGAAGACAGGGGGAATGAGCAGTTCTTC
TRBJ1-2	NA	TRBV7-2	NA	14	CASSLGGTNYGYTF	TGTGCCAGCAGTTTAGGGGGTACTAACTATGGCTACACCTTC
TRBJ2-1	NA	TRBV5-6	TRBD2	11	CASSPGLGEFF	TGTGCCAGCAGCCCCGGACTAGGGGAGTTCTTC
TRBJ1-1	NA	TRBV27	NA	15	CASSSGVGVGTEAFF	TGTGCCAGCAGTTCGGGCGTCGGGGTCGGCACTGAAGCTTTCTTT
TRBJ2-2	NA	TRBV27	NA	18	CASSLSARPTKGSGELFF	TGTGCCAGCAGTTTATCAGCCCGCCCAACAAAAGGATCCGGGGAGCTGTTTTTT
TRBJ2-1	NA	TRBV19	TRBD2	14	CASSRERGYNEQFF	TGTGCCAGTAGTCGTGAGCGGGGGTACAATGAGCAGTTCTTC
TRBJ2-1	NA	TRBV15	TRBD2	15	CATSRDRGEVHEQFF	TGTGCCACCAGCAGAGATCGGGGGGAAGTCCATGAGCAGTTCTTC
TRBJ2-1	NA	TRBV6-2/TRBV6-3	NA	12	CASSYYNNEQFF	TGTGCCAGCAGTTACTACAACAATGAGCAGTTCTTC
TRBJ1-2	NA	TRBV11-2	TRBD1	15	CASSATGTGNYGYTF	TGTGCCAGCAGCGCGACCGGGACAGGGAACTATGGCTACACCTTC
TRBJ1-2	NA	TRBV18	NA	14	CASSPPGLPYGYTF	TGTGCCAGCTCACCACCGGGGTTACCCTATGGCTACACCTTC
TRBJ2-1	few	TRBV11-2	NA	15	CASSLAGAGNNEQFF	TGTGCCAGCAGCTTAGCAGGGGCAGGGAACAATGAGCAGTTCTTC
TRBJ1-6	NA	TRBV5-1	TRBD1	14	CASSRDSHNSPLHF	TGCGCCAGCAGCCGGGACAGTCATAATTCACCCCTCCACTTT
TRBJ1-5	NA	TRBV6-1	NA	16	CASSETTTGRLQPQHF	TGTGCCAGCAGTGAAACCACTACAGGGAGGCTTCAGCCCCAGCATTTT
TRBJ1-2	NA	TRBV3-1/TRBV3-2	TRBD1	16	CASSQVGTGSNYGYTF	TGTGCCAGCAGCCAAGTCGGGACAGGCTCTAACTATGGCTACACCTTC
TRBJ2-5	NA	TRBV6-2/TRBV6-3	NA	15	CASSRGTALQETQYF	TGTGCCAGCAGTCGGGGGACAGCACTTCAAGAGACCCAGTACTTC
TRBJ2-7	NA	TRBV7-2	NA	14	CASTLGPSANEQYF	TGTGCCAGCACCCTGGGCCCTAGCGCCAACGAGCAGTACTTC
TRBJ1-1	NA	TRBV5-6	NA	13	CASSWGVGTEAFF	TGTGCCAGCAGTTGGGGTGTGGGGACTGAAGCTTTCTTT
TRBJ1-1	NA	TRBV5-5	TRBD1	16	CASSGLLGQGHTEAFF	TGTGCCAGCAGCGGCTTATTGGGACAGGGCCACACTGAAGCTTTCTTT
TRBJ2-2	NA	TRBV6-1	NA	16	CASSEAGIANTGELFF	TGTGCCAGCAGTGAAGCGGGGATTGCGAACACCGGGGAGCTGTTTTTT
TRBJ1-2	NA	TRBV4-2	NA	13	CASSREGDYGYTF	TGTGCCAGCAGCCGAGAGGGTGACTATGGCTACACCTTC
TRBJ2-6	NA	TRBV18	TRBD1	17	CASSEPGQSSGANVLTF	TGTGCCAGCTCAGAACCGGGACAGAGCTCTGGGGCCAACGTCCTGACTTTC
TRBJ2-1	NA	TRBV7-6	NA	13	CASSHNENNEQFF	TGTGCCAGCAGTCATAACGAGAACAATGAGCAGTTCTTC